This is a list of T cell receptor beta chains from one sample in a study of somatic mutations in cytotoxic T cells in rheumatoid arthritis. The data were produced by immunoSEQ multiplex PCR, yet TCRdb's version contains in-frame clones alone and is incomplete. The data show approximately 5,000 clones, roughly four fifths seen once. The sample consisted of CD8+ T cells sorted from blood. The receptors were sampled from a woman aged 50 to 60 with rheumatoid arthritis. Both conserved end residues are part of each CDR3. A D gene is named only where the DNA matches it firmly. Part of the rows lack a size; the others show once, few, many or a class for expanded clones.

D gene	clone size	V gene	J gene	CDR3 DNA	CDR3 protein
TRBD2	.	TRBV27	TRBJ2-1	TGTGCCAGCAAGCCCCTAGCGGGAGGACAGGTTTTCTATGAGCAGTTCTTC	CASKPLAGGQVFYEQFF
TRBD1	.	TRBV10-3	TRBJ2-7	TGTGCCATTTCCTCGGACAGGTCCCTTTACGAGCAGTACTTC	CAISSDRSLYEQYF
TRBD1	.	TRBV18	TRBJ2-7	TGTGCCAGCTCACCCGGGACAGTGTACGAGCAGTACTTC	CASSPGTVYEQYF
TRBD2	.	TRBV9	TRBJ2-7	TGTGCCAGCAGCCCGGGGGGGAATTCCTACGAGCAGTACTTC	CASSPGGNSYEQYF
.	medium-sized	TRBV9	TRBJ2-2	TGTGCCAGCAGCGTAGTAGGAGGGTCCGGGGAGCTGTTTTTT	CASSVVGGSGELFF
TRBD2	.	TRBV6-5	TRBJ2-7	TGTGCCAGCAGTTACGGGGGGGTCCGGGACGAGCAGTACTTC	CASSYGGVRDEQYF
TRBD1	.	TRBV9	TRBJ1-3	TGTGCCAGCAGCGAGACAGGGTCTGGAAACACCATATATTTT	CASSETGSGNTIYF
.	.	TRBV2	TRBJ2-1	TGTGCCAGCAGTTTCGGGGTCAATGAGCAGTTCTTC	CASSFGVNEQFF
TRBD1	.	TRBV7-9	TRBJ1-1	TGTGCCAGCAGCTTAGGGGACAGTGAAGCTTTCTTT	CASSLGDSEAFF
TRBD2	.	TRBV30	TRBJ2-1	TGTGCCTGGGGAGGTCTCCAGACTAGCGGGTTATATAATGAGCAGTTCTTC	CAWGGLQTSGLYNEQFF
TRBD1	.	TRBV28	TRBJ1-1	TGTGCCAGCGGGACAGGGGGAACTGAAGCTTTCTTT	CASGTGGTEAFF
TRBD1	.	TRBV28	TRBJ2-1	TGTGCCAGCAGTCAAACCCAACAGGGGGTCGACTACAATGAGCAGTTCTTC	CASSQTQQGVDYNEQFF
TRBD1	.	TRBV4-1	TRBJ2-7	TGCGCCAGCAGCAGCGAATCCGGGACAGGGGGCTACGAGCAGTACTTC	CASSSESGTGGYEQYF
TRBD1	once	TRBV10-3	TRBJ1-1	TGTGCCATCAGTGGGGGACAGATCGGGGACACTGAAGCTTTCTTT	CAISGGQIGDTEAFF
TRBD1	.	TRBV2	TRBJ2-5	TGTGCCAGCAGGGCCCTTTCGACAGGGGGAGAGACCCAGTACTTC	CASRALSTGGETQYF
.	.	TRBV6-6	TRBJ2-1	TGTGCCAGCAGTCACGGGACTGCGGCCAATGAGCAGTTCTTC	CASSHGTAANEQFF
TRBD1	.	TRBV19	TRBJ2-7	TGTGCCAGTAGTGCTGGGGACAGCCCCTACGAGCAGTACTTC	CASSAGDSPYEQYF
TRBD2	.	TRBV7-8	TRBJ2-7	TGTGCCAGCAGCTTTAGCGGGAGGGATTACTACGAGCAGTACTTC	CASSFSGRDYYEQYF
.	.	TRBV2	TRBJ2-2	TGTGCCAGCCCATCGAACACCGGGGAGCTGTTTTTT	CASPSNTGELFF
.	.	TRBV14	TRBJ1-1	TGTGCCAGCAGCCAAGATTGGGGGGAGAACACTGAAGCTTTCTTT	CASSQDWGENTEAFF
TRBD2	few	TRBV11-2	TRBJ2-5	TGTGCCAGCAGCTTCGGTACAAAGGCGGGGGGAGAGACCCAGTACTTC	CASSFGTKAGGETQYF
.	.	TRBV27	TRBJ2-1	TGTGCCAGCAGTTTCGACAGGGGAGGGCTTACTGAGCAGTTCTTC	CASSFDRGGLTEQFF
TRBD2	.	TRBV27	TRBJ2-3	TGTACCAGCAGTTCGTTTAGCGGGGGCACAGATACGCAGTATTTT	CTSSSFSGGTDTQYF
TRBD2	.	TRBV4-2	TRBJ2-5	TGTGCCAGCAGCCAGGCTAGCGGGGGGGCGAGGGAGACCCAGTACTTC	CASSQASGGARETQYF